The 3 T cell receptor beta chains listed next were all sequenced from one sample in a study of post-analysis software for immune sequencing data. Findings and limits, study-wide: In patients, TRBV5-6, TRBV5-1 and TRBV20-1 belonged to five or six TRBV segments found more frequently than in controls.

Unique molecular identifiers were present in the TCR beta cDNA libraries. TCRdb reanalysed the PCR reads using MiXCR and keeps one entry per CDR3 protein. The top ten hold under 6% of the sample, which has about 810,000 distinct CDR3 sequences, about 57% seen once. No cognate antigen is known for these TCRs. The source material was blood. These receptors were collected from a girl between 10 and 17 years old with multiple sclerosis.

The rearrangement joins TRBV15 to TRBJ2-1, with unresolved D. With 1 base removed from V and 6 bases from J, the gap between germline ends came to 19 bases. This CDR3 comprises 17 residues. Germline CDR1 and CDR2: LNHNV and YYDKDF (reference sequence). In DNA form, the CDR3 reads TGTGCCACCAGCAGAGTAATGGTTGGGATAGCTTCCAATGAGCAGTTCTTC. Its protein product is CATSRVMVGIASNEQFF.

On this clonotype: A much larger clone sits a single nucleotide away, making a read error possible. The V call is TRBV20-1, the J call TRBJ2-1, with D unresolved. CDR1 is DFQATT, CDR2 SNEGSKA, per germline (reference sequence). CDR3 length: 11 residues. V dropped 8 bases and J dropped 7 bases, with 12 bases sitting between them. The CDR3 sequence is CSSESQNEQFF. For the CDR3, the DNA is TGCAGTAGCGAGAGTCAAAATGAGCAGTTCTTC.

The chain has TRBV20-1 and TRBJ2-1; TRBD2 aligns across 11 bases. V trimming: 5 bases; J trimming: 2 bases; junction bases outside the gene matches: 8. CDR3 length equals 16 residues. Germline CDR1 and CDR2: DFQATT and SNEGSKA (reference sequence). The CDR3 nucleotides are TGCAGTGCTCCCCGTCCTAGCGGGGGGACCTACAATGAGCAGTTCTTC. It specifies CSAPRPSGGTYNEQFF.